The next 2 T cell receptor beta chains were all read from a single sample in a study of T cells expressing NK-cell markers. Following a re-call of the 5' RACE reads, TCRdb has one entry per CDR3 protein and lacks DNA. The table lists around 470,000 distinct CDR3 sequences. Material for sequencing was blood T cells: a sorted CD56 or NKG2C T cell subset, CD4+ or CD8+ T cells, or bulk PBMC T cells (not recorded which). The receptors stem from a woman in her fifties or sixties in good health.

The chain joins TRBV24-1 to TRBJ2-2; TCRdb calls TRBD1, which cannot be checked without DNA. In germline, CDR1 is KGHDR, CDR2 SFDVKD. The CDR3 spans 17 residues. The CDR3 protein is CATSDLSGDTITGELFF.

The V call is TRBV20-1, the J call TRBJ1-1. The germline V gene encodes CDR1 DFQATT and CDR2 SNEGSKA (reference sequence). CDR3 length equals 13 residues. The CDR3 region is CSASRPLNTEAFF.